Reported below is one T cell receptor beta chain. Data came from immunoSEQ multiplex PCR; TCRdb stores just in-frame clones and leaves some out. In the table there are a few hundred thousand clones, roughly 87% of which are singletons. The recovered donors of Cohort 3 showed two negative PCRs, clearance, or symptom resolution. The data are from a study of blood T cell repertoires in COVID-19. Study-level background: Samples came from the United States, Italy and Spain, spanning acute and convalescent COVID-19.

V lost 6 bases and J 11 bases, leaving 14 bases between the germline ends. CDR1 DFQATT and CDR2 SNEGSKA come from the germline V gene (reference sequence). The CDR3 runs to 11 residues. The TCR sequence derives from a woman aged 30 to 39 who had recovered from COVID-19. Sequences were obtained from PBMCs or T cells enriched from blood (not recorded which). This chain connects TRBV20-1 to TRBJ2-1; D possibly corresponds to TRBD1 (5 bases). This CDR3 is CSAPLRGQQFF. DNA for the CDR3: TGCAGTGCCCCCTTAAGGGGCCAGCAGTTCTTC.